The T cell receptor beta chain described here comes from a study of control samples from healthy donors and cancer patients. Clones were read by immunoSEQ multiplex PCR, and TCRdb kept only the in-frame ones, dropping some. The sample consists of about 84,000 clones, around 92% of them appearing once. This sequence originates from a man in his fifties in good health. Sequenced: blood.

The CDR3 protein is CASSYFRSSYNSPLHF. Written as DNA, the CDR3 is TGTGCCAGCAGTTACTTTCGGAGCTCCTATAATTCACCCCTCCACTTT. V usage is TRBV6-2 or TRBV6-3 and J usage is TRBJ1-6; no definite D call. V shed 1 base and J shed 0 bases, with 7 bases lying between them. This CDR3 has 16 residues. Looked up from germline, CDR1 is MNHEY and CDR2 is SVGEGT.